The clone carrying this T cell receptor beta chain was observed a few times. What it binds is not known. These oral cavity squamous cell carcinomas were HPV-negative and locally advanced. These data originate in a study of neoadjuvant anti-PD-1 for oral cavity cancer. Across the whole study: Nivolumab at 3 mg/kg was mostly given biweekly, three to four doses, pre-surgery.

Study outcomes and limitations: Each response group had just a few patients in TCR analyses.

Profiled with immunoSEQ multiplex PCR; TCRdb holds only in-frame clones, not every one. The sample contains more than 15,000 clones, about three fifths of which appear only once. The material sequenced was PBMCs, taken before nivolumab (anti-PD-1) treatment. This sequence originates from a person aged 35-79 years with oral cavity squamous cell carcinoma.

CDR3 nucleotides: TGTGCCTGGACCTCAATGGGGAACACCGGGGAGCTGTTTTTT. The encoded protein is CAWTSMGNTGELFF. This chain joins TRBV30 and TRBJ2-2; D is undetermined. Trimming stripped 4 bases from V and 1 base from J, with 10 bases between. The CDR3 sequence is 14 residues long. Germline V lookup: CDR1 GTSNPN, CDR2 SVGIG (reference sequence).